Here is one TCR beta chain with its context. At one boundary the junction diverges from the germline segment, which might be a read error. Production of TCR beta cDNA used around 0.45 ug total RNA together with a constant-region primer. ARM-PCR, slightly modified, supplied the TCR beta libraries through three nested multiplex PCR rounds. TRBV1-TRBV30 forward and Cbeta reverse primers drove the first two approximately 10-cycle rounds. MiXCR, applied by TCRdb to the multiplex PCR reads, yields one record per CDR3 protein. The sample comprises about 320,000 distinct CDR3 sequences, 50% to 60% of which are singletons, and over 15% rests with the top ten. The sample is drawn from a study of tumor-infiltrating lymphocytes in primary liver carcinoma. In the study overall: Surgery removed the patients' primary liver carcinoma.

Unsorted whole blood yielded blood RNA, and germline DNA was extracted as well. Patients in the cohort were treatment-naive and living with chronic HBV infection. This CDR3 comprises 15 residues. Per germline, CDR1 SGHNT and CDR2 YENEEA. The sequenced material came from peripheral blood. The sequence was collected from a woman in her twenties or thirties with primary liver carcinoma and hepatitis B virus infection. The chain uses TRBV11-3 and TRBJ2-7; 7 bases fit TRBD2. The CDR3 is CTSRPGLVGLDEQHF. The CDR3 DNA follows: TGTACCAGCAGACCAGGACTAGTCGGGTTGGACGAGCAGCACTTC.